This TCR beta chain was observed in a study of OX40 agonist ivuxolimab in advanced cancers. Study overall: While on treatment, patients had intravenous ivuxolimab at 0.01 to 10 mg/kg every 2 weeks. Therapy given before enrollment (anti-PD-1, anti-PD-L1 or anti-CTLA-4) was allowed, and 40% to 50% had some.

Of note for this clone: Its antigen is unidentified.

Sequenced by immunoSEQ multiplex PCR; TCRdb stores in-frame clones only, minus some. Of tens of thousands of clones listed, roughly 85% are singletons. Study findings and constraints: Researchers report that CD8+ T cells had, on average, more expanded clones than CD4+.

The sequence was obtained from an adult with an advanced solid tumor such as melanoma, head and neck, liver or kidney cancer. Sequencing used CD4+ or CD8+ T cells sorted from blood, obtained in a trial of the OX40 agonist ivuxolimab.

CDR3: CASRRTADSYEQYF. DNA of the CDR3: TGCGCCAGCAGGCGGACTGCCGACTCCTACGAGCAGTACTTC. J is TRBJ2-7 and V is TRBV5-1, with a possible D match to TRBD2 (5 bases). The germline V and J ends were trimmed by 5 bases and 0 bases, with 12 bases remaining between them. Germline CDR1 reads SGHRS; CDR2 reads YFSETQ. The CDR3 totals 14 residues.